This is a list of T cell receptor beta chains from one sample in a study of shared clonotypes between healthy human individuals. TCRdb keeps only in-frame clones here, not all; method: immunoSEQ multiplex PCR. The repertoire holds about 680,000 clones, with 90% to 95% as singletons. Specimen: naive CD8+ T cells sorted from blood. Every receptor here comes from a man younger than 45 in good health. Both conserved end residues are part of each CDR3. D genes are given only for firm matches. Rows may omit the clone size; those that give it use once, few, many or a size class.

clone_size	v_call	d_call	j_call	cdr3_nt	cdr3_aa
once	TRBV15	NA	TRBJ2-7	TGTGCCACCAGCAGAGGTGAGGGGACCACCTACGAGCAGTACTTC	CATSRGEGTTYEQYF
NA	TRBV19	NA	TRBJ1-1	TGTGCCAGCTCAATCTATCAGGCCTCGAACACTGAAGCTTTCTTT	CASSIYQASNTEAFF
NA	TRBV5-6	TRBD1	TRBJ2-3	TGTGCCAGCAGCCTATGGACAGGGGGCTTTCCAGATACGCAGTATTTT	CASSLWTGGFPDTQYF
NA	TRBV28	TRBD2	TRBJ2-1	TGTGCCAGCAGTCCCAGGACTAGAAACTACAATGAGCAGTTCTTC	CASSPRTRNYNEQFF
NA	TRBV28	NA	TRBJ1-4	TGTGCCAGCAGTTTCGAGGACAGTAATGAAAAACTGTTTTTT	CASSFEDSNEKLFF
NA	TRBV7-9	NA	TRBJ2-5	TGTGCCCCCGGTCCTATGCAAGAGACCCAGTACTTC	CAPGPMQETQYF
NA	TRBV2	TRBD2	TRBJ2-1	TGTGCCAGCAGTGACCAGGGACTAGCGGGAGGAGGGGACAATGAGCAGTTCTTC	CASSDQGLAGGGDNEQFF
NA	TRBV27	TRBD2	TRBJ2-5	TGTGCCAGCAGTCGGGGGGGGGACGGTCAAGAGACCCAGTACTTC	CASSRGGDGQETQYF
NA	TRBV28	TRBD2	TRBJ2-7	TGTGCCAGCAGTCCCTTTATCGATCCGGGAGGCTACGAGCAGTACTTC	CASSPFIDPGGYEQYF
NA	TRBV5-1	TRBD2	TRBJ2-1	TGCGCCAGCAGCTTAGGGACTAGCGATTTCTACAATGAGCAGTTCTTC	CASSLGTSDFYNEQFF
NA	TRBV29-1	TRBD1	TRBJ2-7	TGCAGCGTTGAGTCCGGGACAGGGGACTCCTACGAGCAGTACTTC	CSVESGTGDSYEQYF
NA	TRBV4-1	TRBD1	TRBJ2-3	TGCGCCAGCAGCCAAGAAGAGGGACAGGGGGCGCAGACAGATACGCAGTATTTT	CASSQEEGQGAQTDTQYF
NA	TRBV21-1	NA	TRBJ2-7	TGTGCCAGCAGCGGGGACGTCGTGGAGTACGAGCAGTACTTC	CASSGDVVEYEQYF
NA	TRBV28	NA	TRBJ1-3	TGTGCCAGCAGTTTGAATCTGTTCTCTGGAAACACCATATATTTT	CASSLNLFSGNTIYF
NA	TRBV4-1	NA	TRBJ1-5	TGCGCCAGCAGCCAAGATCGGTCAGTGCTTCAGCCCCAGCATTTT	CASSQDRSVLQPQHF
few	TRBV27	NA	TRBJ1-2	TGTGCCAGCAGTGCGACCGGGATAGCAGGGCATGGCTACACCTTC	CASSATGIAGHGYTF
NA	TRBV27	NA	TRBJ2-5	TGTGCCAGCAGCTGGACGGGGGAGACCCAGTACTTC	CASSWTGETQYF
NA	TRBV18	TRBD1	TRBJ1-1	TGTGCCAGCTCGCAGGACAGGGGTGAAGCTTTCTTT	CASSQDRGEAFF
NA	TRBV11-2	NA	TRBJ2-2	TGTGCCAGCAGCTCCTTCGACTTTCCTCACACCGGGGAGCTGTTTTTT	CASSSFDFPHTGELFF
NA	TRBV29-1	NA	TRBJ1-2	TGCAGCGCTTCGGAGCCAGCTAACTATGGCTACACCTTC	CSASEPANYGYTF
few	TRBV27	NA	TRBJ1-1	TGTGCCAGCAGGGGCTACGGGGGAGGGATGAACACTGAAGCTTTCTTT	CASRGYGGGMNTEAFF
few	TRBV6-1	NA	TRBJ2-7	TGTGCCAGCAGTGAAGGGGGCAGTGACCAGTACGAGCAGTACTTC	CASSEGGSDQYEQYF
NA	TRBV27	NA	TRBJ2-3	TGTGCCAGCAGTTTCGGAACAGCGTTTCCCACAGATACGCAGTATTTT	CASSFGTAFPTDTQYF
NA	TRBV28	NA	TRBJ1-1	TGTGCCAGCAGTTTCCCGACCCGGGCCGGGGACACTGAAGCTTTCTTT	CASSFPTRAGDTEAFF
NA	TRBV5-4	NA	TRBJ2-1	TGTGCCAGCAGCCCGGGTCCTTCCCGCCAGCTCTTC	CASSPGPSRQLF
NA	TRBV7-2	NA	TRBJ2-1	TGTGCCAGCAGGAAATACAATGAGCAGTTCTTC	CASRKYNEQFF
NA	TRBV7-9	NA	TRBJ2-5	TGTGCCAGCAGCCCCGGGGGAAGAGAGACCCAGTACTTC	CASSPGGRETQYF
NA	TRBV5-1	NA	TRBJ2-7	TGCGCCAGCAGCAGTAAAATAGGACAGCTCTACGAGCAGTACTTC	CASSSKIGQLYEQYF
NA	TRBV7-9	NA	TRBJ2-1	TGTGCCAGCACCGACCCTAGCTCCTACAATGAGCAGTTCTTC	CASTDPSSYNEQFF
once	TRBV29-1	TRBD1	TRBJ2-5	TGCAGCTTTAGACGGGACAGGGCCAACCAAGAGACCCAGTACTTC	CSFRRDRANQETQYF
NA	TRBV19	NA	TRBJ2-1	TGTGCCAGTAGTATCGGGTTCAATGAGCAGTTCTTC	CASSIGFNEQFF
NA	TRBV15	NA	TRBJ2-5	TGTGCCACCAGCAGAAGCAGCGCCGTACAAGAGACCCAGTACTTC	CATSRSSAVQETQYF
NA	TRBV7-6	TRBD1	TRBJ2-5	TGTGCCAGCAGCTCAGCCCTCCGGGACAGGGAAGAGACCCAGTACTTC	CASSSALRDREETQYF
NA	TRBV7-9	TRBD1	TRBJ2-7	TGTGCCAGCAGCCCGAAGGGACAGGGACACTACGAGCAGTACTTC	CASSPKGQGHYEQYF
few	TRBV14	TRBD1	TRBJ2-1	TGTGCCAGCAGCCAAGTAACCGGGACAGACGGAAATGAGCAGTTCTTC	CASSQVTGTDGNEQFF
NA	TRBV7-9	TRBD2	TRBJ2-7	TGTGCCAGCAGCTCGACTAGCGGGAGTGGCCCCTACGAGCAGTACTTC	CASSSTSGSGPYEQYF
NA	TRBV19	NA	TRBJ2-1	TGTGCCAGTAGCCCAGGGGTTGAGCAGTTCTTC	CASSPGVEQFF
NA	TRBV27	NA	TRBJ2-2	TGTGCCAGCAGTGAGGGGCTGGGAACCGGGGAGCTGTTTTTT	CASSEGLGTGELFF
NA	TRBV2	NA	TRBJ1-5	TGTGCCAGCACGGAACAGCCCTATAGCAATCAGCCCCAGCATTTT	CASTEQPYSNQPQHF
NA	TRBV4-3	NA	TRBJ2-3	TGCGCCAGCAGCCCCGAGATAATTAGCACAGATACGCAGTATTTT	CASSPEIISTDTQYF
NA	TRBV5-1	NA	TRBJ2-5	TGCGCCAGCAGCGAATTAAGACGGATAGGAGAGACCCAGTACTTC	CASSELRRIGETQYF
once	TRBV18	TRBD2	TRBJ2-7	TGTGCCAGCTCACCACTCGACCGCCGGACTAGCGGGGTATCCTCCTACGAGCAGTACTTC	CASSPLDRRTSGVSSYEQYF
NA	TRBV7-6	NA	TRBJ1-1	TGTGCCAGCAGCTTGGAAGCGGCAGGGTCACCAGAAGCTTTCTTT	CASSLEAAGSPEAFF
NA	TRBV7-9	TRBD2	TRBJ2-3	TGTGCCAGCAGCTTTCGACTAGCGACAGATACGCAGTATTTT	CASSFRLATDTQYF
NA	TRBV5-6	NA	TRBJ2-7	TGTGCCAGCAGCTTGGTAGTGGGACCGATTTACGAGCAGTACTTC	CASSLVVGPIYEQYF
NA	TRBV7-8	NA	TRBJ2-7	TGTGCCAGCAGCCTTGGGCTAGAATACGAGCAGTACTTC	CASSLGLEYEQYF
once	TRBV28	TRBD1	TRBJ2-1	TGTGCCAGCAGTAGACGACAGGGGAGGACCAATGAGCAGTTCTTC	CASSRRQGRTNEQFF
NA	TRBV7-9	TRBD2	TRBJ2-3	TGTGCCAGCAGCCTTCCGAGACTAGCGGCTAGCACAGATACGCAGTATTTT	CASSLPRLAASTDTQYF
NA	TRBV6-4	NA	TRBJ2-3	TGTGCCAGCAGTGAGGCTGTGGGAGGCACAGATACGCAGTATTTT	CASSEAVGGTDTQYF
NA	TRBV11-3	NA	TRBJ2-2	TGTGCCAGCAGTCGGCGGGGTCACGGGGAGCTGTTTTTT	CASSRRGHGELFF
NA	TRBV6-5	NA	TRBJ2-7	TGTGCCAGCAGCTACGGCGACGAGCAGTACTTC	CASSYGDEQYF
many	TRBV7-9	NA	TRBJ2-7	TGTGCCAGCAGCTTATACGGTCGGGACAATACCTACGAGCAGTACTTC	CASSLYGRDNTYEQYF
NA	TRBV15	NA	TRBJ1-5	TGTGCCACCAGCAGGGACAGTGATCAGCCCCAGCATTTT	CATSRDSDQPQHF